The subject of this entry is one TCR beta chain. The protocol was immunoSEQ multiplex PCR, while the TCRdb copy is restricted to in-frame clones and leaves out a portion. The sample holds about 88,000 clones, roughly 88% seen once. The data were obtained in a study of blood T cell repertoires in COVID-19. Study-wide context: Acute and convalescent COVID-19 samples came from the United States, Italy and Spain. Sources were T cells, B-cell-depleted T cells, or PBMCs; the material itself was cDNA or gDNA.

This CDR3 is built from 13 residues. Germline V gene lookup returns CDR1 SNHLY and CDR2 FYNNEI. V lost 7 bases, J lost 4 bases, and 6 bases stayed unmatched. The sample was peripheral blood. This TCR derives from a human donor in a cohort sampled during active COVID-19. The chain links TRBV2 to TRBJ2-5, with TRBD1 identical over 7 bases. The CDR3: CASIRDRGETQYF. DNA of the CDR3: TGTGCCAGCATCCGGGACAGAGGAGAGACCCAGTACTTC.